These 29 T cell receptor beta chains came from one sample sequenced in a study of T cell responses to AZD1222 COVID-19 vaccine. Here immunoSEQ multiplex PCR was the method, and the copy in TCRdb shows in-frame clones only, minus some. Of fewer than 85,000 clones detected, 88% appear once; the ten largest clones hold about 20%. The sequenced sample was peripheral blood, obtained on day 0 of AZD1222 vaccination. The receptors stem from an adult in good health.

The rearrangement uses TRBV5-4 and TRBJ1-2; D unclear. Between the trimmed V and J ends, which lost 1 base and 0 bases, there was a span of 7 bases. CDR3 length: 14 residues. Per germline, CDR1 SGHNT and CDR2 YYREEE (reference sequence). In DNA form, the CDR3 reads TGTGCCAGCAGCTTGCGACGGGCTAACTATGGCTACACCTTC. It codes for CASSLRRANYGYTF.

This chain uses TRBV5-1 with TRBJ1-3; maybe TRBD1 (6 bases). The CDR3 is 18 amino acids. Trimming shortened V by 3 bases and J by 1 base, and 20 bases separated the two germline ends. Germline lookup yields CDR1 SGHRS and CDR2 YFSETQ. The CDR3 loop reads CASSSSGAPGRSGNTIYF. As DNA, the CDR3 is TGCGCCAGCAGCTCCTCAGGGGCCCCAGGGCGGTCTGGAAACACCATATATTTT.

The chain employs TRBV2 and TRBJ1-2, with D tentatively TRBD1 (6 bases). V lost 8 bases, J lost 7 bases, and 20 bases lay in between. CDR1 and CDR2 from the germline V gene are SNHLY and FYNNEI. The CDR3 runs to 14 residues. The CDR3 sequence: CASALEGDLSGYTF. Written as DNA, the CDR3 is TGTGCCAGCGCCTTAGAGGGGGATTTGAGTGGCTACACCTTC.

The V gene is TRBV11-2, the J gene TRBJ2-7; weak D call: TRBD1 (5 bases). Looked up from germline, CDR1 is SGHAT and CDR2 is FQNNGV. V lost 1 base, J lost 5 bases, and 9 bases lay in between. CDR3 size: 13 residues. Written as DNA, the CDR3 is TGTGCCAGCAGCTTAGCAGGGTACGACGAGCAGTACTTC. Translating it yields CASSLAGYDEQYF. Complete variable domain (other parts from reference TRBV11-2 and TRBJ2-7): EAGVAQSPRYKIIEKRQSVAFWCNPISGHATLYWYQQILGQGPKLLIQFQNNGVVDDSQLPKDRFSAERLKGVDSTLKIQPAKLEDSAVYLCASSLAGYDEQYFGPGTRLTVT.

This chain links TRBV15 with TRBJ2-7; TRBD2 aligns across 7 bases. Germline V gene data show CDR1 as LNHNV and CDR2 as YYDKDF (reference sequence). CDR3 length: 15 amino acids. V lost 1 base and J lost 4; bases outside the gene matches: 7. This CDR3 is CATSRVASGPYEQYF. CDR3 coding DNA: TGTGCCACCAGCAGAGTGGCTAGCGGCCCATACGAGCAGTACTTC.

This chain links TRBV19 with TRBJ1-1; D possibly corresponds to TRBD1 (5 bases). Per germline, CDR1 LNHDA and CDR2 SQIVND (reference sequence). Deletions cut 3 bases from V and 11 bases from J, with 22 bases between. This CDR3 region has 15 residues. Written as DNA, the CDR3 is TGTGCCAGTAGTATTAATAACTCAGGGAGTGAAAGGGCTTTCTTT. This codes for CASSINNSGSERAFF.

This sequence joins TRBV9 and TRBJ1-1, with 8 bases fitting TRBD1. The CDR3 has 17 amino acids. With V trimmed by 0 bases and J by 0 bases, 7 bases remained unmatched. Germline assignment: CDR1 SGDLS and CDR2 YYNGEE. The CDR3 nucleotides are TGTGCCAGCAGCGTAGGACAGGGGAGCGGAATGAACACTGAAGCTTTCTTT. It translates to CASSVGQGSGMNTEAFF.

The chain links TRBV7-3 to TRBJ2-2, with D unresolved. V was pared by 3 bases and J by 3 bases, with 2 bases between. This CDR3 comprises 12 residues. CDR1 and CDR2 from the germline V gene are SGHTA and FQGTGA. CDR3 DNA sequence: TGTGCCAGCAGCTTCGACACCGGGGAGCTGTTTTTT. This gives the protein CASSFDTGELFF.

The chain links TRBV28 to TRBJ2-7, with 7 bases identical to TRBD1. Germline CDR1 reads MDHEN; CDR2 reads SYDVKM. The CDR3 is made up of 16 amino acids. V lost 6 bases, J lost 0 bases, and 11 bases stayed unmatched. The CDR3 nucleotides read TGTGCCAGCAGCCGACGAACCGGGACAGTCTCCTACGAGCAGTACTTC. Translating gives CASSRRTGTVSYEQYF.

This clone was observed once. The CDR3 protein is CASSALAGATYNEQFF. CDR3 sequence (DNA): TGTGCCAGCAGCGCACTAGCGGGGGCGACTTACAATGAGCAGTTCTTC. The chain employs TRBV9 and TRBJ2-1, with 11 bases that match TRBD2. This CDR3 spans 16 amino acids. Germline V lookup: CDR1 SGDLS, CDR2 YYNGEE. Losses at the gene ends were 3 bases for V and 4 bases for J; bases not matched to a gene: 6.

CDR3 loop: CASSFTEGSWTVTYGYTF. DNA for the CDR3: TGTGCCAGCAGTTTTACGGAGGGAAGCTGGACAGTGACCTATGGCTACACCTTC. This chain joins TRBV28 and TRBJ1-2; the D gene is possibly TRBD1 (6 bases). Germline lookup yields CDR1 MDHEN and CDR2 SYDVKM. The CDR3 runs to 18 residues. V lost 3 bases, J lost 4 bases, and 24 bases lay in between.

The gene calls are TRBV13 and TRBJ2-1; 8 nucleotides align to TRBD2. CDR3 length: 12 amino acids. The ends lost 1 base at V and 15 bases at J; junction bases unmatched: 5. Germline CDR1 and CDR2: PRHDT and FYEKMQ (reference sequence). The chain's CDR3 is CASSLAGGHGFF. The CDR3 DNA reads TGTGCCAGCAGCTTAGCGGGAGGGCACGGGTTCTTC.

The chain's CDR3 is CASSLPPLNEQFF. As DNA, the CDR3 is TGTGCCAGCAGCTTGCCCCCCCTGAATGAGCAGTTCTTC. V usage is TRBV7-2 and J usage is TRBJ2-1, with D uncertain. Trimming stripped 3 bases from V and 7 bases from J, with 10 bases between. Germline lookup yields CDR1 SGHTA and CDR2 FQGNSA. The CDR3 consists of 13 residues.

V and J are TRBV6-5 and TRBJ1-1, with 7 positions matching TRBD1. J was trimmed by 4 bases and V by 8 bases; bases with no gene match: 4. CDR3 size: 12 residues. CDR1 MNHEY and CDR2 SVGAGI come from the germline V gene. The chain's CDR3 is CASGRGTTEAFF. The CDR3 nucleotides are TGTGCCAGCGGCAGGGGGACCACTGAAGCTTTCTTT.

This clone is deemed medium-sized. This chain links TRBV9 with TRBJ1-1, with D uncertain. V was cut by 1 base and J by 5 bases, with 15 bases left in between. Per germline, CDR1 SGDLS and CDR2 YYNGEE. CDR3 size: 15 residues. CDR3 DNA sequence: TGTGCCAGCAGCGTATCCTACCGAAGCGGAACTGAAGCTTTCTTT. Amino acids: CASSVSYRSGTEAFF.

CDR3: CASSRTGGNKVYTEAFF. The DNA of the CDR3 is TGTGCCAGCTCACGGACAGGGGGCAATAAAGTTTACACTGAAGCTTTCTTT. The V gene is TRBV18, the J gene TRBJ1-1; 11 bases are shared with TRBD1. Germline-derived CDR1 and CDR2 are KGHSH and LQKENI. The CDR3 spans 17 residues. The V and J ends lost 4 bases and 3 bases, in that order; junction bases with no gene match: 10.

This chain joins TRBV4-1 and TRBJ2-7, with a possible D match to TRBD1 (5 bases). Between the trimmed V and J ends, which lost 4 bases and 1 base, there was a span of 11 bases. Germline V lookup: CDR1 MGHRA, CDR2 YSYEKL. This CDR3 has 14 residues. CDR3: CASSPTELSYEQYF. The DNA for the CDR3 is TGCGCCAGCAGCCCGACAGAGCTATCCTACGAGCAGTACTTC.

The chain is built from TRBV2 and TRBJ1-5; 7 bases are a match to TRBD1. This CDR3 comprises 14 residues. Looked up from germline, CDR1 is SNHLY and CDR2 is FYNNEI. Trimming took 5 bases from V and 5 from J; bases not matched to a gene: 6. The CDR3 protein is CASSLTGRDQPQHF. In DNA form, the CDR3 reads TGTGCCAGCAGTCTGACAGGGAGAGATCAGCCCCAGCATTTT.

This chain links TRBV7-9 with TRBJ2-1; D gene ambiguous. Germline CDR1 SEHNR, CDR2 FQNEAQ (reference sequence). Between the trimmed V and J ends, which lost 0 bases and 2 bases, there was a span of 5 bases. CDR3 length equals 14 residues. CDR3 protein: CASSLAGTYNEQFF. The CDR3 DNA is TGTGCCAGCAGCTTAGCAGGAACCTACAATGAGCAGTTCTTC.

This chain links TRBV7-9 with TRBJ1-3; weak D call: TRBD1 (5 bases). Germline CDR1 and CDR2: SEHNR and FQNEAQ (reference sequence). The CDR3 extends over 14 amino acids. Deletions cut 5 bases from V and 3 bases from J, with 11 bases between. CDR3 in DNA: TGTGCCAGCAGCCGGGGGTCAGATGGAAACACCATATATTTT. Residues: CASSRGSDGNTIYF.

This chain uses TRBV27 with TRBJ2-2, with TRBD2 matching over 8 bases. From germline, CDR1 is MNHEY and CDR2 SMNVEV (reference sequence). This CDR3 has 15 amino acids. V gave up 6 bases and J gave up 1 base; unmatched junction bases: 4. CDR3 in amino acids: CASSGLAVNTGELFF. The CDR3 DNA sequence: TGTGCCAGCAGCGGACTAGCAGTGAACACCGGGGAGCTGTTTTTT.

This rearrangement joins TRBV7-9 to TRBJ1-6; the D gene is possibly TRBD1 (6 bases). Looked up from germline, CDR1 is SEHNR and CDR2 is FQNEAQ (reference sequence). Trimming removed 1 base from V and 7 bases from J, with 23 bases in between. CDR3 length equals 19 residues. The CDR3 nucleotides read TGTGCCAGCAGCTTAGGATCGTTCTCGGGGGCAACGTTCAATTCACCCCTCCACTTT. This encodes CASSLGSFSGATFNSPLHF.

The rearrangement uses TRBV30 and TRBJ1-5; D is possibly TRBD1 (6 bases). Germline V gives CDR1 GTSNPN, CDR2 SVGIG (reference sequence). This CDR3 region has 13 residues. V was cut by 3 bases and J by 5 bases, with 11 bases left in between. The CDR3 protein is CAWRGGAHQPQHF. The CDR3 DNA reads TGTGCCTGGAGGGGGGGGGCGCATCAGCCCCAGCATTTT.

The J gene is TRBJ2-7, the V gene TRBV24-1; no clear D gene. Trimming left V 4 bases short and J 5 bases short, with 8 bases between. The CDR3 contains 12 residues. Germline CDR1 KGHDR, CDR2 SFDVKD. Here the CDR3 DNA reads TGTGCCACCAGTGACGGCACGGACGAGCAGTACTTC. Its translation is CATSDGTDEQYF.

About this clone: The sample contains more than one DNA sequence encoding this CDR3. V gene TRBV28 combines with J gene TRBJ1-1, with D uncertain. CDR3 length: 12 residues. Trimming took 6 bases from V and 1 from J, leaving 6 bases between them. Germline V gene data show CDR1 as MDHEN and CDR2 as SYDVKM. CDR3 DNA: TGTGCCAGCAGCTCAGGGAACACTGAAGCTTTCTTT. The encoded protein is CASSSGNTEAFF.

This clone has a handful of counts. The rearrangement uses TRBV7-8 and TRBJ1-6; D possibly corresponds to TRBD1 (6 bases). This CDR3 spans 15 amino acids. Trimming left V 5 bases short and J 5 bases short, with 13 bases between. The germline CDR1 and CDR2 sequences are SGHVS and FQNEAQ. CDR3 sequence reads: CASSPRQDDNSPLHF. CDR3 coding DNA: TGTGCCAGCAGCCCGAGACAGGACGATAATTCACCCCTCCACTTT.

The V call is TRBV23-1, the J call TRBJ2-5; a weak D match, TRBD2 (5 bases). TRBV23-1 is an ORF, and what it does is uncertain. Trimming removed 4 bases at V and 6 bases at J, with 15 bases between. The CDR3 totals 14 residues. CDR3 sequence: CASSLLDWRKTQYF. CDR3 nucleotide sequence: TGCGCCAGCAGTCTCCTTGATTGGAGGAAGACCCAGTACTTC.

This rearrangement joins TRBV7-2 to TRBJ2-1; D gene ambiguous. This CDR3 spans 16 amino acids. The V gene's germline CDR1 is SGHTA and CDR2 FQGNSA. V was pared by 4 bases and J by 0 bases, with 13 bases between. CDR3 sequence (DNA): TGTGCCAGCAGCTACCGACACGGAAGCTCCTACAATGAGCAGTTCTTC. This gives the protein CASSYRHGSSYNEQFF.

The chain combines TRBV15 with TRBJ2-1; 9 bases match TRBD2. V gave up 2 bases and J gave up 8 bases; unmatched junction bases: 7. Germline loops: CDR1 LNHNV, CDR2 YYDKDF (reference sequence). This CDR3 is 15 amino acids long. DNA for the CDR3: TGTGCCACCAGCAGAAGACTAGCGGAGACGGATGAGCAGTTCTTC. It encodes CATSRRLAETDEQFF.